This TCR beta chain is drawn from a study of cytomegalovirus exposure and HLA in healthy donors. Study results and caveats: Association of a missense DCLRE1C variant with TCR beta V- and J-gene trimming was reported in a later analysis.

PCR primers comprised 60 Vbeta and 13 Jbeta primers. Measured with immunoSEQ multiplex PCR; TCRdb has only the in-frame clones, and not every one. The table lists roughly 150,000 clones, roughly three quarters of them singletons, with about 4.1% in the top ten. About this clone itself: The antigen is not known.

The CDR3 is 16 amino acids. Germline V gene data show CDR1 as MDHEN and CDR2 as SYDVKM. The germline V and J ends were trimmed by 5 bases and 2 bases, with 16 bases remaining between them. The receptor was derived from a man in his sixties in good health and CMV-seronegative. The genes are TRBV28 and TRBJ1-5, with a weak D call TRBD1 (5 bases). Sequencing used PBMCs. The CDR3 is CASSTIGGMGNQPQHF. The CDR3, as DNA: TGTGCCAGCAGTACCATCGGGGGAATGGGCAATCAGCCCCAGCATTTT.